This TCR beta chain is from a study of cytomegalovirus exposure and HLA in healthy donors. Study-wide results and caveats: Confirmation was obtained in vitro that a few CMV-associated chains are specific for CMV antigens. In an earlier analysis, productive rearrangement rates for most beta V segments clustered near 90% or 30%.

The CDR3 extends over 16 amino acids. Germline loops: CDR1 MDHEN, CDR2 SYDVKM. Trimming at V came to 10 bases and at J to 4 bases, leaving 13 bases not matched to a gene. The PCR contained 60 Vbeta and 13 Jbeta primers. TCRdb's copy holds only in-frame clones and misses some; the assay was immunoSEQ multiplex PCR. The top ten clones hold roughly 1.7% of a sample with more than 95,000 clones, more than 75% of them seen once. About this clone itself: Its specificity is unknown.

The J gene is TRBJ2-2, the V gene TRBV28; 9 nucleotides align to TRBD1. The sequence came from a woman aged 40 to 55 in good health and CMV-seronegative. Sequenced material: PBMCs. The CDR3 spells CATLLDRGWGTGELFF. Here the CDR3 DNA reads TGTGCCACCCTCCTGGACAGGGGATGGGGCACCGGGGAGCTGTTTTTT. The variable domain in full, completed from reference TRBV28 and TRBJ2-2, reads DVKVTQSSRYLVKRTGEKVFLECVQDMDHENMFWYRQDPGLGLRLIYFSYDVKMKEKGDIPEGYSVSREKKERFSLILESASTNQTSMYLCATLLDRGWGTGELFFGEGSRLTVL.